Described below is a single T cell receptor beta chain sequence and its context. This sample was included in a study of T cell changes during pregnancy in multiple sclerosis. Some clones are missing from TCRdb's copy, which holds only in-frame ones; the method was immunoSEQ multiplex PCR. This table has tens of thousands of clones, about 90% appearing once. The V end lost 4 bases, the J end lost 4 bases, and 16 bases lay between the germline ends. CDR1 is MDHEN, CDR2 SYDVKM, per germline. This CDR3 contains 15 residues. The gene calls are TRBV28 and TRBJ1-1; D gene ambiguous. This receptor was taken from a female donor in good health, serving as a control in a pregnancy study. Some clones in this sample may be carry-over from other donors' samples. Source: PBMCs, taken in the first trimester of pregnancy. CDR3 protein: CASSSPHEGGTEAFF. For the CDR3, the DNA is TGTGCCAGCAGTTCCCCGCACGAGGGCGGCACTGAAGCTTTCTTT.